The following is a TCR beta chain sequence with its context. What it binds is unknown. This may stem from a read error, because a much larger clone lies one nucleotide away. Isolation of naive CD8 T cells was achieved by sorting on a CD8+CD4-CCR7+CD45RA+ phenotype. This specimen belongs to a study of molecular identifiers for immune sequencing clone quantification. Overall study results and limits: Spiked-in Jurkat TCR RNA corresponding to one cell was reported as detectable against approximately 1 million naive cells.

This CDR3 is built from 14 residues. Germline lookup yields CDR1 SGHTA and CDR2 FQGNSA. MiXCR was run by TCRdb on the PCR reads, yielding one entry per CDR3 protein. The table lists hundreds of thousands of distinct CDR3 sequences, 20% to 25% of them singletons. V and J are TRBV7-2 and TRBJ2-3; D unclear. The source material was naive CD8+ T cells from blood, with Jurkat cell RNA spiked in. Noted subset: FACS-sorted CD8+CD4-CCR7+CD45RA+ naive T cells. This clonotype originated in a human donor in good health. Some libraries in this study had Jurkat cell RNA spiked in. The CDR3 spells CASSLGPFLDTQCF. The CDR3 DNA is TGTGCCAGCAGCTTAGGCCCTTTCCTGGATACGCAGTGTTTT.